Listed below are T cell receptor beta chains from one sample, sequenced in a study of human T cells and chemical hapten exposure. Each CDR3 protein is one row after TCRdb ran MiXCR on the RACE reads. The sample carries around 92,000 distinct CDR3 sequences, approximately 11% recorded once. Sequences were derived from whole blood, sampled in connection with sensitization to the hapten diphenylcyclopropenone (DPC). The receptors were sampled from a woman aged 55 to 70 with alopecia areata. Some clones in this sample may be carry-over from other donors' samples. Each CDR3 is given with its conserved first and last residue. A D gene is named only where the DNA matches it firmly. Clone size, where shown, is once, few, many, or a class for clones that have expanded.

V gene	clone size	D gene	J gene	CDR3 protein	CDR3 DNA
TRBV29-1	many	.	TRBJ1-2	CSAHQPRSISPGGAATNYGYTF	TGCAGCGCTCACCAGCCTCGGAGTATCTCTCCGGGGGGGGCAGCTACTAACTATGGCTACACCTTC
TRBV9	few	TRBD1	TRBJ1-2	CASSVDRTGGVSGYTF	TGTGCCAGCAGCGTAGACCGGACAGGGGGCGTTTCCGGCTACACCTTC
TRBV11-2	few	.	TRBJ1-5	CASSLGHNQPQHF	TGTGCCAGCAGCTTAGGTCACAACCAGCCCCAGCATTTT
TRBV18	few	TRBD2	TRBJ2-6	CASSPRGSGASGANVLTF	TGTGCCAGCTCACCAAGGGGTAGCGGGGCCTCTGGGGCCAACGTCCTGACTTTC
TRBV5-1	few	TRBD1	TRBJ2-2	CASSRTGEDTGELFF	TGCGCCAGCAGCAGGACAGGGGAGGACACCGGGGAGCTGTTTTTT
TRBV7-3	many	TRBD2	TRBJ2-1	CASSFGGSYNEQFF	TGTGCCAGCAGCTTCGGGGGGTCGTACAATGAGCAGTTCTTC
TRBV7-8	.	.	TRBJ2-1	CASCPGGHYNEQFF	TGTGCCAGCTGCCCCGGGGGCCATTACAATGAGCAGTTCTTC
TRBV6-5	many	TRBD2	TRBJ2-3	CASSILAGSTDTQYF	TGTGCCAGCAGTATACTAGCGGGAAGCACAGATACGCAGTATTTT
TRBV15	.	.	TRBJ1-6	CATQGESYNSPLHF	TGTGCCACCCAAGGGGAGTCCTATAATTCACCCCTCCACTTT
TRBV30	few	.	TRBJ1-3	CAWSVSIGGNTIYF	TGTGCCTGGAGTGTTAGTATAGGTGGAAACACCATATATTTT
TRBV7-9	many	.	TRBJ1-4	CASSFIDEKLFF	TGTGCCAGCAGTTTTATTGATGAAAAACTGTTTTTT
TRBV7-9	few	TRBD1	TRBJ2-7	CASSAAGTDPYEQYF	TGTGCCAGCAGCGCAGCCGGGACAGATCCCTACGAGCAGTACTTC
TRBV12-3/TRBV12-4	few	.	TRBJ1-2	CASSNLRASGRAVGYTF	TGTGCCAGCAGCAACCTAAGGGCCTCTGGCAGGGCCGTTGGCTACACCTTC
TRBV20-1	many	.	TRBJ2-3	CSATSRDEADTQYF	TGCAGTGCGACATCGAGGGACGAGGCAGATACGCAGTATTTT
TRBV20-1	few	TRBD1	TRBJ2-3	CSARVNRGLDTQYF	TGCAGTGCTAGGGTGAACAGGGGTTTGGATACGCAGTATTTT
TRBV24-1	few	.	TRBJ2-1	CATSDSQRGTSSYNEQFF	TGTGCCACCAGTGATTCCCAAAGGGGGACAAGCTCCTACAATGAGCAGTTCTTC
TRBV27	many	.	TRBJ2-5	CASSHSQETQYF	TGTGCCAGCAGTCATTCGCAAGAGACCCAGTACTTC
TRBV30	many	.	TRBJ2-7	CAWSRGVVPYEQYF	TGTGCCTGGAGCCGAGGGGTAGTTCCCTACGAGCAGTACTTC
TRBV5-1	many	TRBD1	TRBJ1-5	CASSTDGTGGPGPQHF	TGCGCCAGCAGCACAGACGGGACAGGGGGACCTGGGCCCCAGCATTTT
TRBV29-1	few	TRBD2	TRBJ2-3	CSCSGLAVADTQYF	TGCAGCTGTTCGGGGCTAGCGGTGGCAGATACGCAGTATTTT
TRBV7-7	.	.	TRBJ2-2	CASSLAADNTGELFF	TGTGCTAGCAGCTTAGCTGCAGATAACACCGGGGAGCTGTTTTTT
TRBV18	.	.	TRBJ1-4	CASSPRGSPDEKLFF	TGTGCCAGCTCACCACGTGGGTCCCCCGATGAAAAACTGTTTTTT
TRBV7-9	many	.	TRBJ2-2	CATGPPVVGTGELFF	TGTGCCACCGGGCCTCCCGTCGTTGGAACCGGGGAGCTGTTTTTT
TRBV4-1	many	.	TRBJ2-3	CASSQDHSGSGGTDTQYF	TGCGCCAGCAGCCAAGATCATTCAGGTAGTGGGGGCACAGATACGCAGTATTTT
TRBV10-3	.	.	TRBJ2-3	CAIMTTDTQYF	TGTGCCATCATGACCACAGATACGCAGTATTTT
TRBV7-8	many	TRBD1	TRBJ2-6	CASSFGQGVRGANVLTF	TGTGCCAGCAGCTTTGGCCAGGGGGTTCGTGGGGCCAACGTCCTGACTTTC
TRBV6-5	many	TRBD1	TRBJ1-1	CASSTARGSYTEAFF	TGTGCCAGCAGTACTGCCAGGGGGTCGTACACTGAAGCTTTCTTT
TRBV19	.	.	TRBJ2-2	CASSIGISGELFF	TGTGCCAGTAGTATTGGGATCTCCGGGGAGCTGTTTTTT
TRBV2	many	.	TRBJ1-5	CASRYNQPQHF	TGTGCCAGCAGGTACAATCAGCCCCAGCATTTT
TRBV18	few	.	TRBJ2-5	CASSPRTKQETQYF	TGTGCCAGCTCACCGCGGACAAAGCAAGAGACCCAGTACTTC
TRBV5-1	many	.	TRBJ2-7	CASSLGTAFGEQYF	TGCGCCAGCAGCTTGGGTACCGCCTTTGGGGAGCAGTACTTC
TRBV20-1	.	TRBD1	TRBJ1-5	CSARTGGSNQPQHF	TGCAGTGCTAGAACAGGGGGGAGCAATCAGCCCCAGCATTTT
TRBV12-3/TRBV12-4	few	.	TRBJ2-1	CASTQRLEPDEQFF	TGTGCCAGCACCCAAAGACTGGAGCCCGATGAGCAGTTCTTC
TRBV12-3/TRBV12-4	many	TRBD1	TRBJ1-4	CASDTGGGEKLFF	TGTGCCAGCGACACAGGGGGAGGTGAAAAACTGTTTTTT
TRBV19	.	TRBD2	TRBJ2-7	CASTPRGGIYEQYF	TGTGCCAGTACCCCCCGGGGGGGGATCTACGAGCAGTACTTC
TRBV9	few	TRBD1	TRBJ1-1	CASTDSPLTGANTEAFF	TGTGCCAGCACCGATTCCCCCCTAACAGGGGCGAACACTGAAGCTTTCTTT
TRBV6-2/TRBV6-3	many	.	TRBJ2-5	CASSYQGTQYF	TGTGCCAGCAGTTACCAGGGGACCCAGTACTTC
TRBV6-5	.	.	TRBJ2-5	CASSYAEVETQYF	TGTGCCAGCAGTTACGCGGAGGTAGAGACCCAGTACTTC
TRBV5-1	few	.	TRBJ2-7	CASSYLGGTVSYEQYF	TGCGCCAGCAGCTACCTAGGCGGGACAGTGTCCTACGAGCAGTACTTC
TRBV6-6	.	.	TRBJ1-5	CASYPDYSNQPQHF	TGTGCCAGCTACCCAGATTATAGCAATCAGCCCCAGCATTTT
TRBV15	few	.	TRBJ1-2	CATSMGQLYGYTF	TGTGCCACCAGCATGGGGCAGCTTTATGGCTACACCTTC
TRBV7-9	few	TRBD1	TRBJ1-2	CASSSGTDPNHGYTF	TGTGCCAGCAGTTCTGGGACAGACCCTAACCATGGCTACACCTTC
TRBV18	many	.	TRBJ1-1	CASSPPYSGGSTEAFF	TGTGCCAGCTCACCACCGTATTCGGGGGGGAGCACTGAAGCTTTCTTT
TRBV29-1	many	TRBD1	TRBJ1-1	CSSGSGQLNTEAFF	TGCAGCTCCGGATCGGGACAGTTAAACACTGAAGCTTTCTTT
TRBV7-6	many	.	TRBJ1-1	CASSGLLNTEAFF	TGTGCCAGCTCGGGACTGTTGAACACTGAAGCTTTCTTT
TRBV3-1	few	TRBD2	TRBJ2-3	CASSPYWAGGLDTQYF	TGTGCCAGCAGCCCGTACTGGGCGGGGGGGCTCGATACGCAGTATTTT
TRBV2	.	TRBD1	TRBJ2-1	CASSGVGQGIGNEQFF	TGTGCCAGCAGTGGAGTTGGACAGGGAATTGGGAATGAGCAGTTCTTC
TRBV5-1	many	.	TRBJ2-5	CASSAGLSPGTQYF	TGCGCCAGCAGCGCCGGACTTTCTCCAGGGACCCAGTACTTC
TRBV6-1	.	.	TRBJ2-5	CASSAGQRALGTQYF	TGTGCCAGCAGTGCAGGGCAGCGGGCCCTGGGGACCCAGTACTTC
TRBV3-1	.	TRBD1	TRBJ1-2	CASSQDGTGENGYTF	TGTGCCAGCAGCCAGGACGGGACAGGGGAAAATGGCTACACCTTC
TRBV5-1	many	.	TRBJ1-4	CASSLVSGMNEKLFF	TGCGCCAGCAGCTTGGTCTCCGGCATGAATGAAAAACTGTTTTTT
TRBV21-1	few	.	TRBJ1-1	CASSKALARGNTEAFF	TGTGCCAGCAGCAAAGCGCTGGCCAGGGGAAACACTGAAGCTTTCTTT
TRBV7-6	many	.	TRBJ2-1	CASAEAGNEQFF	TGTGCCAGCGCTGAGGCGGGGAATGAGCAGTTCTTC
TRBV30	.	TRBD1	TRBJ1-4	CAWSVQGREKLFF	TGTGCCTGGTCGGTACAGGGGAGAGAAAAACTGTTTTTT
TRBV20-1	many	.	TRBJ2-5	CSAPPYQETQYF	TGCAGTGCCCCACCCTACCAAGAGACCCAGTACTTC
TRBV5-4	few	.	TRBJ2-3	CASSFVLNTDTQYF	TGTGCCAGCAGCTTCGTCTTGAACACAGATACGCAGTATTTT
TRBV5-1	many	.	TRBJ2-1	CASQKQEAYNEQFF	TGCGCCAGCCAAAAACAGGAGGCGTACAATGAGCAGTTCTTC
TRBV20-1	many	TRBD1	TRBJ2-7	CSARSGGTGIYEQYF	TGCAGTGCTAGGTCGGGCGGGACAGGGATCTACGAGCAGTACTTC
TRBV12-3/TRBV12-4	.	.	TRBJ1-4	CASSPKGFTTNEKLFF	TGTGCCAGCAGTCCCAAAGGGTTTACAACTAATGAAAAACTGTTTTTT
TRBV24-1	.	TRBD1	TRBJ2-2	CATSDSPGGATGELFF	TGTGCCACCAGTGATTCTCCAGGGGGAGCGACCGGGGAGCTGTTTTTT